The entry below describes one T cell receptor beta chain. Original handling: Researchers report that nucleated cell counts were estimated from reference gene primer amplification. Measured with immunoSEQ multiplex PCR; TCRdb has only the in-frame clones, and not every one. V and J calls and clone size are as listed in that table; D and trimming were resolved from the DNA. The sample includes 130,000 or so clones, 88% of them seen just once. The sample originates from a study of blood T cell repertoires in COVID-19. Study details: Donors in the United States, Italy and Spain gave samples during acute or convalescent COVID-19. PBMCs, B-cell-depleted T cells, or T cells provided the cDNA or gDNA that made up the material.

The CDR3 is made up of 15 amino acids. V lost 3 bases, J lost 4 bases, and 5 bases stayed unmatched. CDR1 and CDR2 (germline): SQVTM, ANQGSEA. The specimen was peripheral blood. The receptor comes from a woman aged 55-70 years with acute or convalescent COVID-19. V is TRBV29-1 and J is TRBJ2-1; 11 bases agree with TRBD2. The CDR3 nucleotides read TGCAGCGTTGATTCTAGCGGGGGGCCTTACAATGAGCAGTTCTTC. Amino acids: CSVDSSGGPYNEQFF.